The T cell receptor (beta chain) under discussion was sequenced for a study of Ad26.COV2.S vaccination and SARS-CoV-2 variants. Study-level findings and limits: Vaccine and placebo recipients had comparable breadth of non-spike TCRs.

Per germline, CDR1 MNHEY and CDR2 SMNVEV (reference sequence). The trim removed 4 bases at V and 1 base at J, leaving 6 bases unmatched. This CDR3 spans 17 amino acids. Treatment in this sample: about 20 received Ad26.COV2.S at low or high dose, single or two shots; a few received placebo; per-sample allocation not given. The study sampled participants on day 63 after the first vaccine or placebo injection. An adult donor aged 18-55 years was enrolled in Boston. Ad26.COV2.S expressed prefusion-stabilized spike from the original Wuhan strain. Clones were read by immunoSEQ multiplex PCR, and TCRdb kept only the in-frame ones, dropping some. The data hold 300,000 to 400,000 clones, with roughly 90% observed a single time. This clone was picked up a small number of times. Its matching antigen is unknown.

The rearrangement joins TRBV27 to TRBJ1-6; 8 bases align to TRBD1. This receptor was taken from a person aged 18-60 years who received the Ad26.COV2.S COVID-19 vaccine or a placebo. This sample comprised peripheral blood, obtained in a trial of Ad26.COV2.S vaccine versus placebo. The chain's CDR3 is CASSWDRPDSYNSPLHF. In DNA, the CDR3 is TGTGCCAGCAGTTGGGACAGGCCCGATTCCTATAATTCACCCCTCCACTTT.